This entry lists 21 T cell receptor beta chains sequenced from one sample in a study of shared clonotypes between healthy human individuals. Assay: immunoSEQ multiplex PCR; the TCRdb copy retains only in-frame clones and omits some. Among around 370,000 clones listed, roughly 96% were seen once. Input material: memory CD8+ T cells sorted from blood. Noted subset: CD45RO+ cells pooled with CCR7-negative TemRA cells. The source of these receptors is a man between 25 and 39 years old in good health.

This clone has only one observation. V and J are TRBV7-2 and TRBJ2-7; 7 bases map to TRBD1. CDR1 is SGHTA and CDR2 is FQGNSA in the germline V gene. V lost 5 bases, J lost 4 bases, and 5 bases stayed unmatched. The CDR3 has 13 amino acids. This CDR3 is CASSRQGLYEQYF. The DNA for the CDR3 is TGTGCCAGCAGCCGACAGGGCCTGTACGAGCAGTACTTC.

This sequence joins TRBV7-8 and TRBJ2-2, with 11 nucleotides matching TRBD2. The CDR3 contains 16 residues. V dropped 4 bases and J dropped 2; count of bases not matched to a gene: 3. The germline CDR1 and CDR2 sequences are SGHVS and FQNEAQ. The DNA for the CDR3 is TGTGCCAGCAGCTCACTAGCGGGAGACAACACCGGGGAGCTGTTTTTT. Amino acid sequence: CASSSLAGDNTGELFF.

The chain is built from TRBV5-4 and TRBJ2-5, with D maybe TRBD2 (5 bases). The V and J ends lost 3 bases and 2 bases respectively, with 14 bases between them. Germline V gene data show CDR1 as SGHNT and CDR2 as YYREEE (reference sequence). This CDR3 spans 15 amino acids. CDR3 protein: CASSYGLTIQETQYF. As DNA, the CDR3 is TGTGCCAGCAGCTATGGCCTGACTATACAAGAGACCCAGTACTTC.

The chain carries TRBV7-6 and TRBJ1-3; TRBD1 matches at 8 bases. The CDR3 is 17 amino acids. CDR1 and CDR2 (germline): SGHVS, FNYEAQ. The ends lost 2 bases at V and 7 bases at J; junction bases unmatched: 13. CDR3 in amino acids: CASSLSLEAGGENTIYF. CDR3 nucleotide sequence: TGTGCCAGCAGCTTATCCCTGGAGGCAGGGGGCGAGAACACCATATATTTT. Supplemented by reference TRBV7-6 and TRBJ1-3, the full variable domain reads GAGVSQSPRYKVTKRGQDVALRCDPISGHVSLYWYRQALGQGPEFLTYFNYEAQQDKSGLPNDRFSAERPEGSISTLTIQRTEQRDSAMYRCASSLSLEAGGENTIYFGEGSWLTVV.

The rearrangement links TRBV30 to TRBJ2-7; TRBD2 matches 7 bases. This CDR3 contains 12 residues. Germline values: CDR1 GTSNPN, CDR2 SVGIG (reference sequence). V dropped 2 bases and J dropped 5; count of bases not matched to a gene: 3. This chain's CDR3 is CAWSSGTNEQYF. The DNA of the CDR3 is TGTGCCTGGAGTTCGGGGACTAACGAGCAGTACTTC.

V is TRBV6-1 and J is TRBJ2-2; no clear D. Germline CDR1 and CDR2: MNHNS and SASEGT. V lost 8 bases, J lost 1 base, and 11 bases lay in between. The CDR3 covers 14 residues. CDR3: CASVNSMNTGELFF. CDR3 nucleotides: TGTGCCAGCGTGAATAGTATGAACACCGGGGAGCTGTTTTTT.

The chain joins TRBV28 to TRBJ1-1, with D perhaps matching TRBD1 (5 bases). The CDR3 length is 15 residues. V was clipped by 4 bases and J by 4 bases, with 16 bases between them. Germline CDR1 and CDR2: MDHEN and SYDVKM. CDR3 loop: CASSSPWGKGTEAFF. As DNA, the CDR3 is TGTGCCAGCAGTTCTCCGTGGGGGAAGGGCACTGAAGCTTTCTTT.

The chain is built from TRBV28 and TRBJ1-2, with 9 bases that match TRBD1. Per germline, CDR1 MDHEN and CDR2 SYDVKM. This CDR3 contains 14 residues. The junction had 1 base not matched to a gene; V was cut back by 1 base and J by 4 bases. CDR3 in amino acids: CASSLLTGGYGYTF. The CDR3 DNA sequence: TGTGCCAGCAGTTTATTGACAGGGGGCTATGGCTACACCTTC.

This clone showed up just once. The same CDR3 is also encoded by other DNA sequences in this sample. This sequence joins TRBV5-1 and TRBJ2-3; 10 bases fit TRBD2. V lost 0 bases, J lost 1 base, and 2 bases stayed unmatched. The CDR3 loop spans 16 amino acids. Germline V gene sequence: CDR1 SGHRS, CDR2 YFSETQ. This CDR3 reads CASSLAGTSGTDTQYF. DNA for the CDR3: TGCGCCAGCAGCTTGGCCGGGACTAGCGGCACAGATACGCAGTATTTT.

The chain joins TRBV6-6 to TRBJ1-3; weak D call: TRBD1 (6 bases). The CDR3 sequence is 14 residues long. Per the germline V gene, CDR1 is MNHNY and CDR2 is SVGAGI (reference sequence). The V end was cut by 2 bases, the J end by 6 bases, with 11 bases between. The CDR3 region has the DNA TGTGCCAGCAGTTACCTGTCAGGGGAAAACACCATATATTTT. This encodes CASSYLSGENTIYF.

The J gene is TRBJ2-3, the V gene TRBV25-1; D is unclear. The germline V and J ends were trimmed by 5 bases and 4 bases, with 1 base remaining between them. The CDR3 covers 10 residues. Germline lookup yields CDR1 MGHDK and CDR2 SYGVNS. CDR3 nucleotides: TGTGCCAGCAGTTCAGATACGCAGTATTTT. Translated, it gives CASSSDTQYF.

This clone came up once. V gene TRBV11-2 combines with J gene TRBJ2-2; 8 positions match TRBD1. With 1 base clipped from V and 4 bases from J, the junction kept 2 bases outside the gene matches. Per germline, CDR1 SGHAT and CDR2 FQNNGV. CDR3 length: 15 residues. CDR3 residues: CASSLAQGGTGELFF. The CDR3 coding sequence is TGTGCCAGCAGCTTAGCACAGGGGGGCACCGGGGAGCTGTTTTTT.

The chain employs TRBV5-6 and TRBJ1-2; D remains unclear. The CDR3 has 14 residues. Trimming took 0 bases from V and 1 from J, leaving 7 bases between them. Germline-derived CDR1 and CDR2 are SGHDT and YYEEEE. The CDR3: CASSLVDHNYGYTF. CDR3 nucleotide sequence: TGTGCCAGCAGCTTGGTGGACCATAACTATGGCTACACCTTC.

The J gene is TRBJ2-1, the V gene TRBV5-4; weak D call: TRBD2 (6 bases). This CDR3 is 13 amino acids long. Germline loops: CDR1 SGHNT, CDR2 YYREEE (reference sequence). Trimming stripped 4 bases from V and 5 bases from J, with 10 bases between. CDR3 sequence: CASSPGLNNEQFF. The CDR3 DNA reads TGTGCCAGCAGCCCGGGACTCAACAATGAGCAGTTCTTC. Together with reference TRBV5-4 and TRBJ2-1, the CDR3 gives the full variable domain: ETGVTQSPTHLIKTRGQQVTLRCSSQSGHNTVSWYQQALGQGPQFIFQYYREEENGRGNFPPRFSGLQFPNYSSELNVNALELDDSALYLCASSPGLNNEQFFGPGTRLTVL.

The chain has TRBV5-1 and TRBJ1-5, with no clear D. Germline-derived CDR1 and CDR2 are SGHRS and YFSETQ. The CDR3 extends over 13 amino acids. V was pared by 0 bases and J by 2 bases, with 3 bases between. The CDR3: CASSLGRNQPQHF. The CDR3 nucleotides are TGCGCCAGCAGCTTGGGGCGCAATCAGCCCCAGCATTTT.

The CDR3 reads CASSGDLETQYF. For the CDR3, the DNA is TGTGCCAGCAGTGGGGACTTAGAGACCCAGTACTTC. This sequence joins TRBV6-1 and TRBJ2-5, with D tentatively TRBD2 (6 bases). The germline V gene encodes CDR1 MNHNS and CDR2 SASEGT. The V gene lost 4 bases and the J gene lost 4 bases, with 7 bases spanning the gap. This CDR3 contains 12 residues.

The chain carries TRBV28 and TRBJ2-3; D might be TRBD1 (6 bases). V lost 6 bases to trimming and J lost 8 bases, with 21 bases between them. CDR1 and CDR2 (germline): MDHEN, SYDVKM. The CDR3 is 15 amino acids. CDR3 sequence: CASSPRTVGSGTQYF. The CDR3 DNA follows: TGTGCCAGCAGCCCTCGGACAGTCGGGTCAGGTACGCAGTATTTT.

V and J are TRBV7-9 and TRBJ2-2, with D possibly being TRBD1 (5 bases). V shed 2 bases and J shed 0 bases, with 7 bases lying between them. The V gene's germline CDR1 is SEHNR and CDR2 FQNEAQ (reference sequence). The CDR3 is made up of 15 amino acids. CDR3 sequence: CASSLRTPNTGELFF. The CDR3 bases are TGTGCCAGCAGCTTAAGGACACCGAACACCGGGGAGCTGTTTTTT.

The V call is TRBV19, the J call TRBJ1-3, with D hard to call. This CDR3 spans 16 amino acids. The germline gives CDR1 LNHDA, CDR2 SQIVND (reference sequence). The V end lost 1 base, the J end lost 4 bases, and 14 bases lay between the germline ends. The CDR3: CASSIVGASQGNTIYF. The CDR3 coding sequence is TGTGCCAGTAGTATAGTTGGCGCAAGCCAAGGAAACACCATATATTTT.

This sequence joins TRBV6-5 and TRBJ2-1, with D uncertain. The CDR3 has 13 residues. V lost 7 bases and J 6 bases, leaving 13 bases between the germline ends. Germline loops: CDR1 MNHEY, CDR2 SVGAGI. This CDR3 reads CASKKTGRNEQFF. In DNA, the CDR3 is TGTGCCAGCAAAAAGACGGGCCGCAATGAGCAGTTCTTC.

CDR3 protein: CASSGRTSLNNEQFF. CDR3 DNA sequence: TGTGCCAGCAGCGGACGGACTAGTCTTAACAATGAGCAGTTCTTC. V usage is TRBV9 and J usage is TRBJ2-1, with 7 bases identical to TRBD2. Germline V gene sequence: CDR1 SGDLS, CDR2 YYNGEE. V shed 3 bases and J 5 bases; nucleotides not matched to a gene: 8. The CDR3 has 15 amino acids.